Below are 21 T cell receptor beta chains sequenced from a single sample in a study of shared clonotypes between healthy human individuals. The repertoire was sequenced with immunoSEQ multiplex PCR; TCRdb's copy has only in-frame clones and lacks some. The table includes about 2.1 million clones, 93% detected once. CD45RO-negative CD8 cells positively selected for CCR7 made up the naive population, which excluded terminally differentiated effector memory CD45RA+ cells. Sample: naive CD8+ T cells from PBMCs. These TCRs come from a man between 18 and 29 years old in good health. Some clones in this sample may be carry-over from other donors' samples.

The chain is built from TRBV11-2 and TRBJ2-7, with TRBD1 matching over 7 bases. V gave up 5 bases and J gave up 4 bases; unmatched junction bases: 14. This CDR3 is built from 16 residues. Germline V lookup: CDR1 SGHAT, CDR2 FQNNGV. The CDR3 bases are TGTGCCAGCAGCCCCACGACAGGGCAGACATCTTACGAGCAGTACTTC. It translates to CASSPTTGQTSYEQYF.

V gene TRBV21-1 combines with J gene TRBJ2-2; TRBD2 reflects the table's D call only, with no check against the DNA. TRBV21-1 is a pseudogene. The CDR3 consists of 15 residues. CDR3 coding DNA: TGTGCCTTTACCCGGGGGAAGAGTGTCCCCGGGGAGCTGTTTTTT. Protein: CAFTRGKSVPGELFF.

The chain links TRBV25-1 to TRBJ1-1, with a possible D match to TRBD1 (5 bases). The CDR3 sequence is 13 residues long. The germline V and J ends were trimmed by 5 bases and 4 bases, with 11 bases remaining between them. Per germline, CDR1 MGHDK and CDR2 SYGVNS. DNA for the CDR3: TGTGCCAGCAGTCGTGAGGGGAGCACTGAAGCTTTCTTT. Its protein is CASSREGSTEAFF. The whole variable domain, remainder taken from reference TRBV25-1 and TRBJ1-1, is EADIYQTPRYLVIGTGKKITLECSQTMGHDKMYWYQQDPGMELHLIHYSYGVNSTEKGDLSSESTVSRIRTEHFPLTLESARPSHTSQYLCASSREGSTEAFFGQGTRLTVV.

In this sample, this clone turned up once. The chain recombines TRBV27 with TRBJ1-4; 9 bases fit TRBD1. The germline V gene has CDR1 MNHEY and CDR2 SMNVEV (reference sequence). The J segment lost 8 bases and the V segment lost 0 bases, leaving 13 bases of the junction unmatched. CDR3 length equals 18 residues. CDR3 in amino acids: CASSLSAGTGSGREKLFF. CDR3 DNA sequence: TGTGCCAGCAGTTTATCAGCCGGGACAGGGAGCGGCCGAGAAAAACTGTTTTTT. The variable domain in full, completed from reference TRBV27 and TRBJ1-4, reads EAQVTQNPRYLITVTGKKLTVTCSQNMNHEYMSWYRQDPGLGLRQIYYSMNVEVTDKGDVPEGYKVSRKEKRNFPLILESPSPNQTSLYFCASSLSAGTGSGREKLFFGSGTQLSVL.

The rearrangement links TRBV2 to TRBJ2-1; D gene ambiguous. V dropped 8 bases and J dropped 0 bases, with 14 bases sitting between them. This CDR3 has 15 residues. Germline values: CDR1 SNHLY, CDR2 FYNNEI. The CDR3 DNA is TGTGCCAGCGGGCCCTCTCGGAGCTCCTACAATGAGCAGTTCTTC. It specifies CASGPSRSSYNEQFF.

About this clone: This sample includes further DNA sequences coding for the same CDR3. This sequence joins TRBV6-5 and TRBJ1-4; D perhaps matches TRBD1 (5 bases). Germline CDR1 and CDR2: MNHEY and SVGAGI. The CDR3 length is 16 residues. The V end lost 0 bases, the J end lost 7 bases, and 15 bases lay between the germline ends. CDR3: CASSYSSGEVSEKLFF. DNA for the CDR3: TGTGCCAGCAGTTACTCGTCGGGGGAAGTTAGTGAAAAACTGTTTTTT.

This sequence joins TRBV14 and TRBJ2-1, with 9 bases aligning to TRBD2. Germline V gene sequence: CDR1 SGHDN, CDR2 FVKESK. Unmatched junction bases numbered 7, after V lost 2 bases and J lost 5 bases. This CDR3 has 16 residues. CDR3 residues: CASSQYSGRINNEQFF. For the CDR3, the DNA is TGTGCCAGCAGCCAATATAGCGGGAGAATCAACAATGAGCAGTTCTTC.

Points on this clone: Other DNA sequences within the sample encode an identical CDR3. The gene calls are TRBV4-2 and TRBJ2-3; D call uncertain. V was cut by 1 base and J by 5 bases, with 4 bases left in between. CDR1 is LGHNA and CDR2 is YNFKEQ in the germline V gene. The CDR3 runs to 12 residues. The CDR3 reads CASSQVGDTQYF. CDR3 DNA: TGTGCCAGCAGCCAAGTAGGAGATACGCAGTATTTT.

The chain uses TRBV28 and TRBJ2-4, with D maybe TRBD2 (6 bases). Germline assignment: CDR1 MDHEN and CDR2 SYDVKM. The CDR3 loop spans 20 amino acids. V dropped 4 bases and J dropped 1 base, with 26 bases sitting between them. The DNA for the CDR3 is TGTGCCAGCAGTTGGGGTTTCATCTCCGGGACGGGAGCGGCCAAAAACATTCAGTACTTC. This encodes CASSWGFISGTGAAKNIQYF.

The rearrangement joins TRBV9 to TRBJ2-2; either TRBD1 or TRBD2 may supply D (6 bases each). CDR1 is SGDLS, CDR2 YYNGEE, per germline. The CDR3 extends over 14 amino acids. Trimming took off 3 bases at V and 6 bases at J, with 12 bases between the two ends. The CDR3 here is CASSEGGSPGELFF. In nucleotides, the CDR3 is TGTGCCAGCAGCGAGGGGGGCAGTCCCGGGGAGCTGTTTTTT.

The V call is TRBV5-1, the J call TRBJ2-7; D ambiguous. The CDR3 extends over 14 amino acids. Germline V gives CDR1 SGHRS, CDR2 YFSETQ. V was pared by 5 bases and J by 2 bases, with 14 bases between. As DNA, the CDR3 is TGCGCCAGCAGTCTAACGCCTCTTGCCTACGAGCAGTACTTC. Translated: CASSLTPLAYEQYF.

The V call is TRBV5-1, the J call TRBJ2-7, with 10 bases fitting TRBD1. Germline V gene sequence: CDR1 SGHRS, CDR2 YFSETQ. The V segment lost 4 bases and the J segment 2 bases; nucleotides outside the gene matches: 6. CDR3 length equals 15 residues. CDR3 nucleotide sequence: TGCGCCAGCAGCGACTACGGGACAGGGGCCTACGAGCAGTACTTC. It is translated as CASSDYGTGAYEQYF.

In this sample, this clone turned up a few times. The chain couples TRBV4-1 to TRBJ1-6; TRBD1 matches at 8 bases. J gave up 10 bases and V 0 bases, and 5 bases lay outside the gene matches. Per germline, CDR1 MGHRA and CDR2 YSYEKL. CDR3 length: 15 residues. CDR3 DNA sequence: TGCGCCAGCAGCCAAGACAGGACAGGGAGCTCACCCCTCCACTTT. Its translation: CASSQDRTGSSPLHF.

The chain couples TRBV11-1 to TRBJ2-7, with TRBD1 as a possible D gene (6 bases). CDR1 SGHAT and CDR2 FQDESV come from the germline V gene (reference sequence). The CDR3 runs 14 residues. The V end was cut by 6 bases, the J end by 3 bases, with 15 bases between. The CDR3, as DNA: TGTGCCAGCAGTCTAGGGGGAGCCGGCTACGAGCAGTACTTC. Translating gives CASSLGGAGYEQYF.

The V and J genes are TRBV5-1 and TRBJ1-5, with TRBD1 matching over 10 bases. CDR3 length: 15 residues. V trimming: 4 bases; J trimming: 4 bases; junction bases outside the gene matches: 5. Per the germline V gene, CDR1 is SGHRS and CDR2 is YFSETQ. CDR3 nucleotide sequence: TGCGCCAGCAGCGGAGGGACAGGGGCAAATCAGCCCCAGCATTTT. Protein: CASSGGTGANQPQHF.

V and J are TRBV5-6 and TRBJ1-5; no clear D gene. V was trimmed by 4 bases and J by 5 bases, leaving 16 bases between them. CDR3 length: 15 amino acids. Germline V gene sequence: CDR1 SGHDT, CDR2 YYEEEE. The CDR3 DNA reads as TGTGCCAGCAGCCTCCTGGCGAGGGTGGATCAGCCCCAGCATTTT. This gives the protein CASSLLARVDQPQHF.

There are a few counts of this clone. This CDR3 reads CASSYGQGIGTEAFF. The CDR3 DNA reads TGTGCCAGCAGCTATGGACAGGGAATCGGCACTGAAGCTTTCTTT. The rearrangement uses TRBV6-5 and TRBJ1-1; 8 nucleotides align to TRBD1. Germline assignment: CDR1 MNHEY and CDR2 SVGAGI. The CDR3 is 15 residues long. V was clipped by 6 bases and J by 4 bases; unmatched bases: 10.

V is TRBV5-6 and J is TRBJ2-5, with 9 bases matching TRBD1. Germline V lookup: CDR1 SGHDT, CDR2 YYEEEE. This CDR3 is 15 amino acids long. J was trimmed by 4 bases and V by 4 bases; bases with no gene match: 8. This CDR3 is CASSVTPGQGETQYF. CDR3 DNA sequence: TGTGCCAGCAGCGTCACTCCGGGACAGGGAGAGACCCAGTACTTC. The variable domain in full, with the rest retrieved from reference TRBV5-6 and TRBJ2-5, is DAGVTQSPTHLIKTRGQQVTLRCSPKSGHDTVSWYQQALGQGPQFIFQYYEEEERQRGNFPDRFSGHQFPNYSSELNVNALLLGDSALYLCASSVTPGQGETQYFGPGTRLLVL.

The chain uses TRBV11-2 and TRBJ2-7; no clear D gene. CDR3 length: 16 amino acids. The V end was cut by 3 bases, the J end by 6 bases, with 21 bases between. Germline CDR1 and CDR2: SGHAT and FQNNGV. The CDR3 region is CASSLSDGPVWREQYF. The CDR3 DNA reads as TGTGCCAGCAGCTTGTCGGACGGCCCCGTCTGGCGCGAGCAGTACTTC.

A remark on this clone: The sample carries other DNA sequences with the same CDR3. The CDR3 here is CSARDSYEQYF. CDR3 DNA: TGCAGTGCTCGCGACAGCTACGAGCAGTACTTC. The chain couples TRBV20-1 to TRBJ2-7, with D perhaps TRBD1 (5 bases). Germline V lookup: CDR1 DFQATT, CDR2 SNEGSKA (reference sequence). The CDR3 runs to 11 residues. The V gene lost 5 bases and the J gene lost 3 bases, with 8 bases spanning the gap.

The chain joins TRBV4-3 to TRBJ2-7; TRBD2 matches at 9 bases. After removal of 8 bases from V and 0 bases from J, the junction contained 8 bases not matched to a gene. The CDR3 covers 15 residues. In germline, CDR1 is LGHNA, CDR2 YSLEER. The CDR3 reads CASSRLAGDSYEQYF. The CDR3 nucleotides are TGCGCCAGCTCCCGGTTAGCGGGAGACTCCTACGAGCAGTACTTC.